These 21 T cell receptor beta chains originate from one sample sequenced in a study of human T cells and chemical hapten exposure. The time point: patch test 3, about 24 weeks after DPC sensitization. Documented treatment: therapeutic diphenylcyclopropenone sensitization with weekly scalp DPC. TCRdb passed the RACE reads through MiXCR, listing each CDR3 protein once. The sample yields some 90,000 distinct CDR3 sequences, approximately 11% seen once. The source material was whole blood, sampled in connection with sensitization to the hapten diphenylcyclopropenone (DPC). The receptors shown here come from a woman aged 25 to 39 with alopecia areata. Some clones in this sample may be carry-over from other donors' samples.

This clonotype was seen many times. The chain joins TRBV24-1 to TRBJ2-2; tentatively, D is TRBD1 (5 bases). Trimming cost V 2 bases and J 6 bases, with 18 bases left between them. The CDR3 runs to 17 residues. CDR1 and CDR2 from the germline V gene are KGHDR and SFDVKD. In DNA, the CDR3 is TGTGCCACCAGTGATTGGGGCAGGACCTATGCGGCCGGGGAGCTGTTTTTT. It specifies CATSDWGRTYAAGELFF.

This clonotype has ten or more counts. The CDR3 loop reads CASSMDRGTEAFF. DNA of the CDR3: TGTGCCAGCAGTATGGACAGGGGCACTGAAGCTTTCTTT. This chain links TRBV12-3 or TRBV12-4 with TRBJ1-1; 9 positions match TRBD1. CDR3 length: 13 amino acids. Trimming took 5 bases from V and 4 from J; bases not matched to a gene: 2.

The table lists this clonotype with a few counts. The V gene is TRBV12-3 or TRBV12-4, the J gene TRBJ1-1; D is unclear. The CDR3 covers 14 residues. The V end lost 7 bases, the J end lost 3 bases, and 15 bases lay between the germline ends. Here the CDR3 reads CASIPREGDTEAFF. The CDR3 DNA reads as TGTGCCAGCATTCCGAGGGAAGGAGACACTGAAGCTTTCTTT.

The table lists this clonotype with many counts. The CDR3 DNA reads as TGTGCCAGCAGTGTTGGTTGGGGAACAGGGTACACTGAAGCTTTCTTT. Translated: CASSVGWGTGYTEAFF. This chain links TRBV6-1 with TRBJ1-1, with D perhaps TRBD1 (6 bases). The germline V gene encodes CDR1 MNHNS and CDR2 SASEGT. This CDR3 has 16 amino acids. V lost 4 bases to trimming and J lost 3 bases, with 18 bases between them.

This clonotype has just a few counts. The CDR3 region is CASRGRSSNQPQHF. The CDR3 nucleotides are TGTGCCAGCAGGGGCAGGAGTAGCAATCAGCCCCAGCATTTT. The chain joins TRBV2 to TRBJ1-5; D call uncertain. The CDR3 is made up of 14 amino acids. CDR1 and CDR2 from the germline V gene are SNHLY and FYNNEI. The V and J ends lost 6 bases and 0 bases respectively, with 9 bases between them.

V and J are TRBV4-3 and TRBJ1-1; a weak D match, TRBD1 (6 bases). Per the germline V gene, CDR1 is LGHNA and CDR2 is YSLEER. This CDR3 is built from 14 residues. V was shortened by 1 base and J by 6 bases, with 12 bases between the two germline ends. The CDR3 loop reads CASSQVDSGAEAFF. CDR3 sequence (DNA): TGCGCCAGCAGCCAAGTGGACAGTGGCGCTGAAGCTTTCTTT.

This clonotype was seen a few times. This chain joins TRBV28 and TRBJ1-2; D gene unclear. Trimming shortened V by 1 base and J by 8 bases, and 5 bases separated the two germline ends. Germline-derived CDR1 and CDR2 are MDHEN and SYDVKM. The CDR3 totals 11 residues. The CDR3 sequence: CASSLFGGYTF. Here the CDR3 DNA reads TGTGCCAGCAGTTTATTTGGAGGCTACACCTTC.

This clonotype was recorded a few times. The chain has TRBV15 and TRBJ1-5; tentatively, D is TRBD1 (5 bases). The ends were cut back, 1 base at V and 4 bases at J, with 11 bases in the middle. Germline V CDR1 and CDR2: LNHNV, YYDKDF (reference sequence). This CDR3 has 15 amino acids. CDR3 region: CATSRAVTDNQPQHF. The DNA for the CDR3 is TGTGCCACCAGCAGAGCTGTGACAGATAATCAGCCCCAGCATTTT.

This clonotype has a count of ten or more. V and J are TRBV19 and TRBJ2-1, with D tentatively TRBD2 (6 bases). The CDR3 runs 14 residues. Trimming took 1 base from V and 8 from J, leaving 12 bases between them. CDR1 is LNHDA and CDR2 is SQIVND in the germline V gene (reference sequence). The CDR3 region has the DNA TGTGCCAGTAGTATAGTCGTTACTAGCTATGAGCAGTTCTTC. Its translation: CASSIVVTSYEQFF.

This rearrangement joins TRBV7-2 to TRBJ2-1; TRBD2 agrees at 7 bases. The germline V gene encodes CDR1 SGHTA and CDR2 FQGNSA. There are 15 residues in the CDR3. V lost 5 bases to trimming and J lost 5 bases; unmatched junction nucleotides: 9. In DNA form, the CDR3 reads TGTGCCAGCAGCAGGGCGGGGGTAAGAAACAATGAGCAGTTCTTC. Protein product: CASSRAGVRNNEQFF. Full variable domain (outside the CDR3, taken from reference TRBV7-2 and TRBJ2-1): GAGVSQSPSNKVTEKGKDVELRCDPISGHTALYWYRQSLGQGLEFLIYFQGNSAPDKSGLPSDRFSAERTGGSVSTLTIQRTQQEDSAVYLCASSRAGVRNNEQFFGPGTRLTVL.

V and J are TRBV6-1 and TRBJ2-7; unclear D gene. V was clipped by 3 bases and J by 2 bases, with 11 bases between them. The CDR3 is 14 amino acids. Germline-derived CDR1 and CDR2 are MNHNS and SASEGT. CDR3 sequence (DNA): TGTGCCAGCAGTGAGTCTCCCGGCACCTACGAGCAGTACGTC. Translation: CASSESPGTYEQYV.

This sequence joins TRBV7-2 and TRBJ2-5, with D perhaps TRBD1 (6 bases). The CDR3 has 15 residues. The germline gives CDR1 SGHTA, CDR2 FQGNSA. Trimming left V 2 bases short and J 2 bases short, with 12 bases between. DNA for the CDR3: TGTGCCAGCAGCTTACAGGGGATTGAGCAAGAGACCCAGTACTTC. It is translated as CASSLQGIEQETQYF.

This clonotype was observed many times. Here the CDR3 reads CASRSQGENTEAFF. The CDR3 nucleotides read TGCGCCAGCAGGTCCCAGGGGGAGAACACTGAAGCTTTCTTT. J is TRBJ1-1 and V is TRBV5-1; 7 bases line up with TRBD1. The V gene end was trimmed by 5 bases and the J gene end by 1 base; junction bases not matched to a gene: 5. CDR1 and CDR2 (germline): SGHRS, YFSETQ. The CDR3 runs 14 residues.

Ten or more counts support this clonotype. The chain has TRBV18 and TRBJ2-7, with D possibly TRBD1 on 6 matching bases. The germline gives CDR1 KGHSH, CDR2 LQKENI. The CDR3 spans 13 residues. Trimming took 3 bases from V and 7 from J, leaving 13 bases between them. In nucleotides, the CDR3 is TGTGCCAGCTCACCTACCGGGACATTTGAGCAGTACGTC. This encodes CASSPTGTFEQYV.

The rearrangement links TRBV29-1 to TRBJ2-5, with D tentatively TRBD1 (5 bases). The length of the CDR3 is 15 residues. V gave up 4 bases and J gave up 7 bases, with 22 bases separating them. Germline CDR1 and CDR2: SQVTM and ANQGSEA. The CDR3 region is CSVVGQGIVSGTQYF. The CDR3 DNA follows: TGCAGCGTTGTCGGGCAGGGTATTGTTTCGGGGACCCAGTACTTC.

Ten or more counts support this clonotype. The J gene is TRBJ2-5, the V gene TRBV29-1; D remains unclear. The CDR3 covers 11 residues. The germline V gene has CDR1 SQVTM and CDR2 ANQGSEA. V lost 8 bases and J lost 5, with 12 bases in between. For the CDR3, the DNA is TGCAGCCTCGAGGTCAGGGAGACCCAGTACTTC. Amino acid sequence: CSLEVRETQYF. The full variable domain, rest sourced from reference TRBV29-1 and TRBJ2-5, is SAVISQKPSRDICQRGTSLTIQCQVDSQVTMMFWYRQQPGQSLTLIATANQGSEATYESGFVIDKFPISRPNLTFSTLTVSNMSPEDSSIYLCSLEVRETQYFGPGTRLLVL.

This clonotype was seen only a few times. The rearrangement uses TRBV12-3 or TRBV12-4 and TRBJ1-2; tentative D call: TRBD1 (5 bases). The CDR3 is made up of 13 amino acids. Deletions cut 3 bases from V and 5 bases from J, with 10 bases between. CDR3 DNA sequence: TGTGCCAGCAGTTTCCGGGAGGGGTATGGCTACACCTTC. This encodes CASSFREGYGYTF.

The chain combines TRBV29-1 with TRBJ2-1; unclear D gene. This CDR3 is 11 amino acids long. CDR1 SQVTM and CDR2 ANQGSEA come from the germline V gene. The germline V and J ends were trimmed by 7 bases and 9 bases, with 13 bases remaining between them. Written as DNA, the CDR3 is TGCAGCGCCTCATCAGGTGCTGAGCAGTTCTTC. This sequence encodes CSASSGAEQFF.

The V call is TRBV2, the J call TRBJ1-1; D is ambiguous. The CDR3 has 12 amino acids. The V end lost 5 bases, the J end lost 1 base, and 5 bases lay between the germline ends. Germline V gene sequence: CDR1 SNHLY, CDR2 FYNNEI. This CDR3 reads CASSPQNTEAFF. CDR3 DNA sequence: TGTGCCAGCAGTCCACAGAACACTGAAGCTTTCTTT. The variable domain in full, completed from reference TRBV2 and TRBJ1-1, reads EPEVTQTPSHQVTQMGQEVILRCVPISNHLYFYWYRQILGQKVEFLVSFYNNEISEKSEIFDDQFSVERPDGSNFTLKIRSTKLEDSAMYFCASSPQNTEAFFGQGTRLTVV.

The chain carries TRBV6-4 and TRBJ2-1, with TRBD1 matching 10 bases. The CDR3 contains 15 residues. V trimming: 2 bases; J trimming: 3 bases; junction bases outside the gene matches: 1. Germline lookup yields CDR1 MRHNA and CDR2 SNTAGT. DNA for the CDR3: TGTGCCAGCAGTGACGGACAGGGGGGCTACAATGAGCAGTTCTTC. This encodes CASSDGQGGYNEQFF.

The table lists this clonotype with many counts. CDR3 DNA sequence: TGTGCCAGCAGTCCCAGGGAGAGTCAGCCCCAGCATTTT. Amino acids: CASSPRESQPQHF. The gene calls are TRBV6-5 and TRBJ1-5, with D perhaps matching TRBD1 (5 bases). Trimming stripped 5 bases from V and 6 bases from J, with 11 bases between. Per germline, CDR1 MNHEY and CDR2 SVGAGI. CDR3 size: 13 residues.